A single sample is the source of the 16 T cell receptor beta chains below, sequenced in a study of T cell repertoires in cytomegalovirus infection. TCRdb called the reads again in MiXCR, with one record for every CDR3 protein. Seen here are about 440,000 distinct CDR3 sequences, approximately 31% observed once, and the top ten hold roughly 13%. The sequenced sample was PBMCs. The receptors shown here come from a human donor in good health (CMV status not recorded). Some clones in this sample may be carry-over from other donors' samples.

This clonotype was recorded at least ten times. The J gene is TRBJ2-7, the V gene TRBV7-2, with D uncertain. V lost 5 bases, J lost 1 base, and 12 bases lay in between. Germline-derived CDR1 and CDR2 are SGHTA and FQGNSA. The CDR3 extends over 14 amino acids. Here the CDR3 DNA reads TGTGCCAGCAGCCAGCAGCTTGTATCCTACGAGCAGTACTTC. Its translation: CASSQQLVSYEQYF.

This clonotype was seen a handful of times. The V gene is TRBV7-9, the J gene TRBJ2-3; D may be TRBD1 or TRBD2 (6 bases each). This CDR3 is 16 amino acids long. Germline CDR1 reads SEHNR; CDR2 reads FQNEAQ (reference sequence). Trimming left V 5 bases short and J 0 bases short, with 15 bases between. DNA of the CDR3: TGTGCCAGCAGCCCAAAGGGGGGACTTAGCACAGATACGCAGTATTTT. Encoded protein: CASSPKGGLSTDTQYF.

This clonotype has at least ten counts. The rearrangement joins TRBV7-8 to TRBJ2-5; D perhaps matches TRBD1 (5 bases). The CDR3 is 14 amino acids. V was cut by 2 bases and J by 5 bases, with 12 bases left in between. The germline V gene encodes CDR1 SGHVS and CDR2 FQNEAQ. CDR3 in amino acids: CASSLNEGAETQYF. CDR3 bases: TGTGCCAGCAGCTTAAATGAAGGGGCCGAGACCCAGTACTTC.

This clonotype has at least ten counts. The CDR3 here is CASSPRLAGEHNEQFF. The CDR3 bases are TGTGCCAGCAGCCCGAGACTAGCGGGGGAACACAATGAGCAGTTCTTC. The gene calls are TRBV7-9 and TRBJ2-1; the match to TRBD2 covers 12 bases. The CDR3 spans 16 residues. Germline-derived CDR1 and CDR2 are SEHNR and FQNEAQ (reference sequence). V lost 5 bases, J lost 5 bases, and 7 bases stayed unmatched.

This chain connects TRBV6-2 or TRBV6-3 to TRBJ1-2; weak D call: TRBD1 (6 bases). V dropped 6 bases and J dropped 8 bases, with 31 bases sitting between them. Germline CDR1 and CDR2: MNHEY and SVGEGT. The length of the CDR3 is 18 residues. The CDR3 here is CASSSNGVGTSPSRGYTF. In DNA form, the CDR3 reads TGTGCCAGCAGCTCGAACGGGGTCGGGACATCTCCCTCGAGGGGCTACACCTTC.

This clonotype was counted only a few times. This chain joins TRBV28 and TRBJ2-7; 8 nucleotides line up with TRBD1. Germline values: CDR1 MDHEN, CDR2 SYDVKM. The junction had 26 bases not matched to a gene; V was cut back by 8 bases and J by 5 bases. The CDR3 is 19 residues long. The DNA of the CDR3 is TGTGCCAGCGACGCGGGATTTGGGATGGGGCAGGGGGCTGCCCACGAGCAGTACTTC. As protein: CASDAGFGMGQGAAHEQYF. Together with reference TRBV28 and TRBJ2-7, the CDR3 gives the full variable domain: DVKVTQSSRYLVKRTGEKVFLECVQDMDHENMFWYRQDPGLGLRLIYFSYDVKMKEKGDIPEGYSVSREKKERFSLILESASTNQTSMYLCASDAGFGMGQGAAHEQYFGPGTRLTVT.

Concerning this clonotype: Because it lacks the conserved phenylalanine or tryptophan at the end, this CDR3 is likely a read error. The chain joins TRBV7-2 to TRBJ2-2, with unresolved D. This CDR3 has 13 residues. V lost 5 bases and J lost 6, with 10 bases in between. Germline V gene sequence: CDR1 SGHTA, CDR2 FQGNSA. The CDR3 loop reads CASSVMGSGELFL. Here the CDR3 DNA reads TGTGCCAGCAGCGTAATGGGTTCCGGGGAGCTGTTTTTG.

In its sample, this clonotype was seen a few times. The V gene is TRBV11-2, the J gene TRBJ1-2; TRBD1 matches 8 bases. This CDR3 has 18 amino acids. The V gene's germline CDR1 is SGHAT and CDR2 FQNNGV. The V segment lost 5 bases and the J segment 2 bases; nucleotides outside the gene matches: 16. DNA for the CDR3: TGTGCCAGCAGCCGTTACCGTTCGGACAGGGCGGGAAACTATGGCTACACCTTC. This gives the protein CASSRYRSDRAGNYGYTF.

This clonotype was seen many times. This chain links TRBV7-2 with TRBJ2-1, with unresolved D. V lost 4 bases to trimming and J lost 0 bases, with 10 bases between them. The CDR3 length is 15 residues. Germline CDR1 reads SGHTA; CDR2 reads FQGNSA. The chain's CDR3 is CASSSQIGSYNEQFF. The DNA of the CDR3 is TGTGCCAGCAGCTCCCAAATAGGCTCCTACAATGAGCAGTTCTTC.

A word on this clonotype: A junction end diverges from the germline sequence, so it may reflect a read error. The rearrangement uses TRBV4-2 and TRBJ1-2; D not certain. This CDR3 spans 14 amino acids. Germline lookup yields CDR1 LGHNA and CDR2 YNFKEQ. CDR3 residues: CTSSQDGSLGGYTF. The CDR3 DNA sequence: TGTACCAGCAGCCAAGACGGGAGCCTTGGGGGCTACACCTTC.

As for this clonotype: A read error is possible here, since a much larger clone lies one base away. J is TRBJ2-7 and V is TRBV4-1; D remains ambiguous. In germline, CDR1 is MGHRA, CDR2 YSYEKL. This CDR3 contains 15 residues. DNA for the CDR3: TGTTCCAGCAGCCAAGTCAGAGGCGGTCACTACGAGCAGTACTTC. As protein: CSSSQVRGGHYEQYF.

This clonotype was detected ten times or more. The V gene is TRBV7-9, the J gene TRBJ1-5; D remains unclear. Germline V gene data show CDR1 as SEHNR and CDR2 as FQNEAQ (reference sequence). The CDR3 contains 13 residues. Trimming left V 4 bases short and J 2 bases short, with 6 bases between. CDR3 DNA sequence: TGTGCCAGCAGCTCCGAGGGCAATCAGCCCCAGCATTTT. Translating gives CASSSEGNQPQHF.

The CDR3 spells CASSLIGGQPQHF. The DNA for the CDR3 is TGTGCCAGCAGTTTAATCGGAGGGCAGCCCCAGCATTTT. The chain combines TRBV28 with TRBJ1-5; D unresolved. The germline V gene has CDR1 MDHEN and CDR2 SYDVKM. Trimming stripped 2 bases from V and 7 bases from J, with 9 bases between. This CDR3 spans 13 amino acids.

A few counts support this clonotype. The genes are TRBV5-1 and TRBJ2-7; tentative D call: TRBD2 (6 bases). Trimming cost V 2 bases and J 6 bases, with 18 bases left between them. CDR3 length: 15 residues. Germline V lookup: CDR1 SGHRS, CDR2 YFSETQ. The CDR3 DNA sequence: TGCGCCAGCAGCTTCGAAGGGCAGGGACTGAGCGAGCAGTACTTC. It yields the protein CASSFEGQGLSEQYF. Combining the CDR3 with reference TRBV5-1 and TRBJ2-7 gives the whole variable domain KAGVTQTPRYLIKTRGQQVTLSCSPISGHRSVSWYQQTPGQGLQFLFEYFSETQRNKGNFPGRFSGRQFSNSRSEMNVSTLELGDSALYLCASSFEGQGLSEQYFGPGTRLTVT.

The table lists this clonotype with a few counts. The genes are TRBV2 and TRBJ1-5; D remains unclear. Germline V gene data show CDR1 as SNHLY and CDR2 as FYNNEI. The CDR3 extends over 14 amino acids. V was shortened by 5 bases and J by 4 bases, with 12 bases between the two germline ends. The CDR3 DNA is TGTGCCAGCAGTCCCGGACGGGGAAATCAGCCCCAGCATTTT. Translating gives CASSPGRGNQPQHF.

The rearrangement joins TRBV12-3 or TRBV12-4 to TRBJ1-3; D ambiguous. V lost 6 bases and J lost 0, with 12 bases in between. The CDR3 totals 15 residues. The CDR3 DNA reads as TGTGCCAGCAGCCGCAGGACGGGCTCTGGAAACACCATATATTTT. This gives the protein CASSRRTGSGNTIYF.